This T cell receptor beta chain comes out of a study of T cells in Graves' hyperthyroidism and ophthalmopathy. Across the whole study: Peripheral blood was drawn at first diagnosis, prior to all treatment. Study-level points and caveats: Model output signaled ophthalmopathy a median roughly 6.5 months ahead of onset. Most clonotypes expanded in the thyroid (above 0.001) were also present in blood.

This clonotype was counted ten times or more. Antigen unknown. Diagnosis of hyperthyroidism was new in patients aged 18 to 65, and its duration was under 2 months. There were TCR beta CDR3 regions amplified from RNA transcripts. Carried out on the TCR CDR3, a first-round RT-PCR used the HTBI primer set. One entry per CDR3 protein, called by TCRdb with MiXCR from the multiplex PCR reads. Of over 300,000 distinct CDR3 sequences listed, about 14% were seen once; the top ten hold 9.5% to 12%. Germline CDR1 reads MNHEY; CDR2 reads SMNVEV (reference sequence). The CDR3 consists of 15 residues. V lost 6 bases, J lost 4 bases, and 19 bases lay in between.

The receptor was isolated from an older woman with Graves' hyperthyroidism. The sequenced material came from blood. The rearrangement links TRBV27 to TRBJ2-7; D could derive from TRBD1 or TRBD2 (6 bases each). This CDR3 reads CASRLRAGGAYEQYF. CDR3 in DNA: TGTGCCAGCAGGTTACGGGCCGGGGGCGCGTACGAGCAGTACTTC.